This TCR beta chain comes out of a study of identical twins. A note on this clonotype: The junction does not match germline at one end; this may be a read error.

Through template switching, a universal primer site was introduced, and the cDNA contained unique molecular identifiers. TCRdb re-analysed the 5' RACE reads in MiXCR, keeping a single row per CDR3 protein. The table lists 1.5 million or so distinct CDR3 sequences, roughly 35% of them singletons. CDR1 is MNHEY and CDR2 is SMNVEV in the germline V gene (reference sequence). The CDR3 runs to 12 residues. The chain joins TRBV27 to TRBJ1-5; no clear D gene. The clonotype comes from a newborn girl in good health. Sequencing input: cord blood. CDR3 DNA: TGTGCCGGCAGTTCCACGAATCAGCCCCAGCATTTT. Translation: CAGSSTNQPQHF.